This TCR beta chain was documented in a study of beta chain features in type 1 diabetes listed by TCRdb under 2018. In terms of the full investigation: Patients and healthy donors did not differ in mean age, gender distribution, total cell number or subset yield. Regulatory and stem cell-like memory subsets were obtained from only 8 patients and roughly 8 healthy donors, while naive and central memory subsets were obtained from all 30 or so donors. Across all samples, 107,917,701 sorted cells were examined, and cell number per subset correlated strongly with RNA yield. In the study, recently diagnosed type 1 diabetes patients and matched healthy donors were compared on the TCRB repertoires of their sorted circulating CD4+ T cell subsets. Study-level results and caveats: A moderate but significant shortening of TCRB CDR3 length was observed in type 1 diabetes patients in all four CD4+ subsets. Because cDNA was sequenced instead of genomic DNA, activated cells with high expression could be over-represented, although the groups did not differ in activation or CD3 levels. PCR may preferentially amplify shorter templates, but because patient and control samples were amplified and corrected together, any resulting skew would affect both groups equally. Naive, central memory and regulatory TCRB repertoires appeared to be more similar among patients than among healthy donors. Fewer insertions and more nucleotide deletions at VDJ recombination sites were observed in patients with type 1 diabetes, implying thymic rearrangement abnormalities. Because small numbers of individuals were included in the HLA sub-analyses, any influence of HLA type on TCRB rearrangement was left unresolved.

In the germline V gene, CDR1 corresponds to SGDLS and CDR2 to YYNGEE. The V end loses 5 bases and the J end loses 2 bases, and a stretch of 9 bases separates them. Including the terminal cysteine and phenylalanine, the CDR3 comprises 13 residues. CDR3 DNA is the only sequence kept; it has 39 bases, read in frame from the first base. Each donor gave one peripheral blood draw, averaging approximately 0.11 L, which was collected into heparinised tubes. A BD FACSAria II was used to sort naive, central memory, regulatory and stem cell-like memory CD4+ T cells with a panel that included CD45RO, CCR7, CD25, CD127, CD95 and CD27. A purity above 95% was achieved for all sorted populations. PBMCs were isolated right away by Lymphoprep density gradient centrifugation and were stained directly, without culture. So that batch effects would be minimized, each experiment stained and sorted samples in pairs, pairing one healthy donor with one patient.

Details on this clone: The specificity of this receptor is unknown. One base away there is no much larger clone; base qualities are not given.

The entire isolated RNA was reverse transcribed using the High Capacity cDNA Reverse Transcription Kit, and thus expressed TCRB transcripts were sequenced. Deep immunoSEQ sequencing was performed on naive, central memory and regulatory T cell samples, with an average of about 3.57 million total reads per sample. After sorted cells were lysed in RLT buffer, RNA was extracted with DNase-treated RNeasy Micro or Mini kits, with the choice depending on cell number. Each cell subset was processed separately to prevent cross-contamination, with patient and healthy donor samples processed together. The immunoSEQ multiplex PCR was used to amplify TCRB sequences from cDNA, generating 87-bp fragments that spanned the CDR3 region. Sequencing of the amplicons was done on the Illumina HiSeq platform. On the study's bioinformatics: Synthetic template baselines were used to correct PCR bias computationally, reads within Hamming distance 2 were collapsed together, and singletons that could not be merged were discarded. Reads were aligned to IMGT to assign V, D and J genes, CDR3 length, and insertions or deletions at six rearrangement sites. Within each subset, clonotype counts were normalized to sorted cell number, and only after that were true diversity and Gini coefficients computed with the tcR R package. The overlap coefficient, calculated on TCRB nucleotide sequences, was used to quantify repertoire sharing. As a proxy for the pre-selection repertoire, out-of-frame TCRB sequences from naive cells were analyzed. The immuneACCESS repertoire file appears here via TCRdb, limited to in-frame rearrangements. These files lack a portion of the clones; in checked studies, under half of the deficit traces to unresolved V genes, and the cause of the others is not known. That table furnishes V, J and clone size, whereas the DNA furnished D and trimming. For this sample there are hundreds of thousands of clones; 25% to 35% appear just once. The biggest ten clones account for 0.05% to 0.07% of the sample.

Recombination connected TRBV9 to TRBJ2-3; TRBD1 could be the D gene, as 6 bases match. Sequences were obtained from naive CD4+ T cells from blood. Taken with the paper, the label for cell subset or site translates to: true naive CD4+ T cells. This receptor was taken from a man aged 18 to 30 in good health. For the CDR3, the sequence is CASSYRDTDTQYF. The bases read TGTGCCAGCAGTTACAGGGACACAGATACGCAGTATTTT.